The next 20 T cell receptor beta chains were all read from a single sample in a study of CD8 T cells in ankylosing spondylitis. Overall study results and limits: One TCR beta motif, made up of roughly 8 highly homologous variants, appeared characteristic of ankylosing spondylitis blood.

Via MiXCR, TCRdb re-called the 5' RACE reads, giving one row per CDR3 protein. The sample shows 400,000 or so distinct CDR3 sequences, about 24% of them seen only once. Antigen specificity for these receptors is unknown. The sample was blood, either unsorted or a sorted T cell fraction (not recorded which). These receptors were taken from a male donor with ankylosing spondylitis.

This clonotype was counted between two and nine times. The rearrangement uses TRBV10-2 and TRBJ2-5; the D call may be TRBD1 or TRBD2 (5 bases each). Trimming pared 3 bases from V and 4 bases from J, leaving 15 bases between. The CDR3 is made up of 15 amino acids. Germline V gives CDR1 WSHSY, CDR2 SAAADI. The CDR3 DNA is TGCGCCAGCAGTGATCAGGGTCTGACTATAGAGACCCAGTACTTC. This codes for CASSDQGLTIETQYF.

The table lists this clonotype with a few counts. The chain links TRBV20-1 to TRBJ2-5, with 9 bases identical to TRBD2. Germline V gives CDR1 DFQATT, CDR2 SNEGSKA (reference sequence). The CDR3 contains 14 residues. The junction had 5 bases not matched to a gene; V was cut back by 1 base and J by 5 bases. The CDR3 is CSARVAGVPETQYF. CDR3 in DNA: TGCAGTGCTAGAGTAGCGGGAGTTCCGGAGACCCAGTACTTC.

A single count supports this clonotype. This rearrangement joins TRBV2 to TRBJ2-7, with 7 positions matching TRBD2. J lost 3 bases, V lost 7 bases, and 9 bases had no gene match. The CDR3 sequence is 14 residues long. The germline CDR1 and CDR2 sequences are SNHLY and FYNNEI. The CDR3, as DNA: TGTGCCAGCAATCCCGGGAGGCACCGCTACGAGCAGTACGTC. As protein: CASNPGRHRYEQYV.

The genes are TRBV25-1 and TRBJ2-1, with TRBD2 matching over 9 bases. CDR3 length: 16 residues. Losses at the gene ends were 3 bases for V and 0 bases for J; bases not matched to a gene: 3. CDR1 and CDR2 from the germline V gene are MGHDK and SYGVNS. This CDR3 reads CASSDVSGSSYNEQFF. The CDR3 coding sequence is TGTGCCAGCAGTGATGTTAGCGGGAGCTCCTACAATGAGCAGTTCTTC.

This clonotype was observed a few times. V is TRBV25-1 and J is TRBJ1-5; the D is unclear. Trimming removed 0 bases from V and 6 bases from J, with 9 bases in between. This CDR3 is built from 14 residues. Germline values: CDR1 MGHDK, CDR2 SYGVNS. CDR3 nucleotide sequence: TGTGCCAGCAGTGAATATGGGTCAGGTCAGCCCCAGCATTTT. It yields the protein CASSEYGSGQPQHF.

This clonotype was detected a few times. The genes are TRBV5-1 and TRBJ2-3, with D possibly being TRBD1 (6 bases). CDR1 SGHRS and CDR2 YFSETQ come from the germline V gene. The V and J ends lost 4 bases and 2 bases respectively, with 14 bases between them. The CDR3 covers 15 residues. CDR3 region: CASSVDRRYTDTQYF. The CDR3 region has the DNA TGCGCCAGCAGCGTCGACAGGAGATACACAGATACGCAGTATTTT.

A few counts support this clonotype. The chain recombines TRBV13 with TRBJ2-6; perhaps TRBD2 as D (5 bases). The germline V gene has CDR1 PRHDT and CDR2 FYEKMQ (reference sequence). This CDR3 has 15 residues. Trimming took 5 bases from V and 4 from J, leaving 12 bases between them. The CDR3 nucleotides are TGTGCCAGCAGCCCTCTGGAGGTGGGGGCCAACGTCCTGACTTTC. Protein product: CASSPLEVGANVLTF.

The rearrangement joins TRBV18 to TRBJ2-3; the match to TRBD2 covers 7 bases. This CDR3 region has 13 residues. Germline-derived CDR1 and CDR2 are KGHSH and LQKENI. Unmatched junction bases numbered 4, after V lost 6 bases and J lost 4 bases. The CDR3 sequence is CASSTSGADTQYF. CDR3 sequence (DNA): TGTGCCAGCTCTACGAGCGGGGCAGATACGCAGTATTTT.

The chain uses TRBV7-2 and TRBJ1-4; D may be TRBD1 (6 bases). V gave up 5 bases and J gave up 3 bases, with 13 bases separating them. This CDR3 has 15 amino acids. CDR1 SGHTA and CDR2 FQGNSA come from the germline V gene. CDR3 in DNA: TGTGCCAGCAGCCCCAAAGGGGGGCCTAATGAAAAACTGTTTTTT. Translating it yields CASSPKGGPNEKLFF.

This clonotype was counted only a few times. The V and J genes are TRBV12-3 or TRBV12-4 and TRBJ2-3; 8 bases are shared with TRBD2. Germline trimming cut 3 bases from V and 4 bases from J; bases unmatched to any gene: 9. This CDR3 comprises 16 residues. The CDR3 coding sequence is TGTGCCAGCAGTTTTAACACGGGAGGGCCCGCAGATACGCAGTATTTT. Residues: CASSFNTGGPADTQYF.

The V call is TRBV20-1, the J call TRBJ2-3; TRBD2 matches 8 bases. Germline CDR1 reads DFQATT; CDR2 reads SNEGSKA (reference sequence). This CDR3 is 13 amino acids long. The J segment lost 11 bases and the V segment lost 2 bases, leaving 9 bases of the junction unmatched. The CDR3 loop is CSARLLAAHGQYF. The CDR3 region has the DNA TGCAGTGCTAGACTACTAGCGGCCCACGGGCAGTATTTT.

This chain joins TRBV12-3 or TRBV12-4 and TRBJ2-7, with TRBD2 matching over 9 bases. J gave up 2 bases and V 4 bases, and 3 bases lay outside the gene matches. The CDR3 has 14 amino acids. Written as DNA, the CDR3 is TGTGCCAGCAGTTCTTTAGCGGGGGCCTACGAGCAGTACTTC. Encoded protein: CASSSLAGAYEQYF.

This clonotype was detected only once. The DNA for the CDR3 is TGTGCCAGCAGTTACCTGGACAGGGGCGACAGCTACACCTTC. It yields the protein CASSYLDRGDSYTF. The chain recombines TRBV6-5 with TRBJ1-2; 9 nucleotides agree with TRBD1. Germline V gives CDR1 MNHEY, CDR2 SVGAGI. The trim removed 2 bases at V and 9 bases at J, leaving 7 bases unmatched. The CDR3 extends over 14 amino acids.

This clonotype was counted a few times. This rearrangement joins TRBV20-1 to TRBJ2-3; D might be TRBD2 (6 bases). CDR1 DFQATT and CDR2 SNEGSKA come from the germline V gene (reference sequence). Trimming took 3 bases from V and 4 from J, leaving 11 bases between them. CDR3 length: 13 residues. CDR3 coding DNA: TGCAGTGCTAGTCGCGGGAATGCAGATACGCAGTATTTT. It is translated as CSASRGNADTQYF.

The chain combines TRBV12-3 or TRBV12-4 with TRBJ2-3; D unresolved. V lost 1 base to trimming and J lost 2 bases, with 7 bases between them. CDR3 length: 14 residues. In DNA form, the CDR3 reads TGTGCCAGCAGTTTAGGACCACACACAGATACGCAGTATTTT. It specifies CASSLGPHTDTQYF.

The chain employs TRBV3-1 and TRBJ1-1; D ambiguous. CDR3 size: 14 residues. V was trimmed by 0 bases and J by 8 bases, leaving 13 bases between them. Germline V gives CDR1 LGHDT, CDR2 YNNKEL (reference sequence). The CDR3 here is CASSQDRDRSEAFF. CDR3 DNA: TGTGCCAGCAGCCAAGATCGGGATCGATCCGAAGCTTTCTTT.

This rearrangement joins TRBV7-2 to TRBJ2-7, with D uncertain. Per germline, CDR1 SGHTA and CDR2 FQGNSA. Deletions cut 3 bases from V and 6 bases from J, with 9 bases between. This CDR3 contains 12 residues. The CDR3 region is CASSFELGEQYV. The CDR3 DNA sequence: TGTGCCAGCAGCTTTGAGCTCGGCGAGCAGTACGTC.

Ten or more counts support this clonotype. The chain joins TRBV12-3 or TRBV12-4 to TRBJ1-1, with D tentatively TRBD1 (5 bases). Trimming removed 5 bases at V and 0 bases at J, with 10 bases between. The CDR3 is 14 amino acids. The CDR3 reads CASSAGTVNTEAFF. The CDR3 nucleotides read TGTGCCAGCAGTGCCGGGACGGTGAACACTGAAGCTTTCTTT.

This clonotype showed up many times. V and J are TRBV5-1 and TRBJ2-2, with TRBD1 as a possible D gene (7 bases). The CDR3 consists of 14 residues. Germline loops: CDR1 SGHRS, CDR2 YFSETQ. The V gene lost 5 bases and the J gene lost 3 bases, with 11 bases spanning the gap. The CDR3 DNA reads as TGCGCCAGCAGAGACAGGGAGGACACCGGGGAGCTGTTTTTT. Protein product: CASRDREDTGELFF.

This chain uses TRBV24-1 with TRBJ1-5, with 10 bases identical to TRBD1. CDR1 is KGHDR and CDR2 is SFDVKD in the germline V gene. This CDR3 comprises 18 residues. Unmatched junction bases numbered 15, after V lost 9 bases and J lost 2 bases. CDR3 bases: TGTGCCACCGGCCTCGGGACAGGGGTTGTGGGGGGCAATCAGCCCCAGCATTTT. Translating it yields CATGLGTGVVGGNQPQHF.